This T cell receptor (beta chain) was profiled in a study of vaccination and CD4 T cells after COVID-19. Study background: Cultures designated as controls were supplied with a CEFX pool, an HIV-1 Nef pool, or no peptide.

Sequencing of cultured CD4+ T cell DNA used the Oncomine TCR Beta short-read assay. Cultured CD4+ T cells yielded the extracted genomic DNA. One entry per CDR3 protein results from TCRdb running MiXCR on the PCR reads. The table records roughly 6,400 distinct CDR3 sequences, 24% of them present only once. Comments on this clonotype: Its target is unknown.

The treatment is: roughly 10-day PBMC culture with coronavirus spike peptide pools or control peptides (ViraFEST assay). Before the COVID-19 pandemic (2011-2018), CD4+ T cells were obtained from the unexposed donor. The CDR3 covers 12 residues. The germline V gene encodes CDR1 SGHAT and CDR2 FQNNGV. The V gene lost 0 bases and the J gene lost 4 bases, with 3 bases spanning the gap. Overall study findings and caveats: Going from about 20 to 38, median SARS-CoV-2-reactive clonotypes did not rise significantly. Within convalescent individuals, 304 out of 307 vaccine-specific clones proved to be spike mono-reactive.

V is TRBV11-2 and J is TRBJ1-2; D is ambiguous. The receptor's source is a human donor in good health. Sequencing was performed on CD4+ T cells from blood, cultured in vitro. CDR3 loop: CASSLDGYGYTF. In DNA, the CDR3 is TGTGCCAGCAGCTTAGACGGCTATGGCTACACCTTC. Supplemented by reference TRBV11-2 and TRBJ1-2, the full variable domain reads EAGVAQSPRYKIIEKRQSVAFWCNPISGHATLYWYQQILGQGPKLLIQFQNNGVVDDSQLPKDRFSAERLKGVDSTLKIQPAKLEDSAVYLCASSLDGYGYTFGSGTRLTVV.